Listed below are T cell receptor beta chains from one sample, sequenced in a study of response to subunit inactivated influenza vaccine. TCRdb itself ran the RT-PCR reads through MiXCR, one entry per CDR3 protein. Seen here are around 570,000 distinct CDR3 sequences, about 11% observed once, and the top ten hold about 11%. This sample was shared with a second study, whose subject was T cells expressing NK-cell markers.

Material: PBMCs from blood, obtained on the day of vaccination. These receptors all stem from a man in his fifties who received an inactivated influenza vaccine. The CDR3 runs from the conserved cysteine through the conserved F or W. A D gene is named only where the DNA matches it firmly. Clone size is not always given. Where it is, it says once, few, many or a class for expanded clones.

v_gene: TRBV6-1
j_gene: TRBJ1-2
d_gene: TRBD1
abundance: many
CDR3aa: CASRTDRANYGYTF
CDR3nt: TGTGCCAGCAGGACGGACAGGGCTAACTATGGCTACACCTTC

v_gene: TRBV6-6
j_gene: TRBJ2-7
d_gene: TRBD2
abundance: few
CDR3aa: CASSYSRGEQYF
CDR3nt: TGTGCCAGCAGTTACTCGCGGGGGGAGCAGTACTTC

v_gene: TRBV7-9
j_gene: TRBJ2-7
d_gene: NA
abundance: many
CDR3aa: CASSDIQGLQYF
CDR3nt: TGTGCCAGCAGCGATATACAGGGACTACAGTACTTC

v_gene: TRBV7-9
j_gene: TRBJ2-5
d_gene: TRBD1
abundance: NA
CDR3aa: CASRQDRGLGTQYF
CDR3nt: TGTGCCAGCAGACAGGACAGGGGGTTAGGGACCCAGTACTTC

v_gene: TRBV5-1
j_gene: TRBJ2-1
d_gene: NA
abundance: many
CDR3aa: CASSLGDRGGNNEQFF
CDR3nt: TGCGCCAGCAGCTTGGGGGACCGAGGGGGAAACAATGAGCAGTTCTTC

v_gene: TRBV10-3
j_gene: TRBJ2-1
d_gene: TRBD2
abundance: NA
CDR3aa: CAIRENSGSSYNEQFF
CDR3nt: TGTGCCATCAGAGAGAATAGCGGGAGCTCCTACAATGAGCAGTTCTTC

v_gene: TRBV23-1
j_gene: TRBJ1-5
d_gene: NA
abundance: NA
CDR3aa: CASSHHDQGGFPQHF
CDR3nt: TGCGCCAGCAGTCACCACGATCAAGGAGGATTTCCCCAGCATTTT

v_gene: TRBV20-1
j_gene: TRBJ2-7
d_gene: TRBD1
abundance: NA
CDR3aa: CSAPKQGNTYEQYF
CDR3nt: TGCAGTGCTCCGAAACAGGGGAACACCTACGAGCAGTACTTC

v_gene: TRBV5-1
j_gene: TRBJ2-7
d_gene: TRBD2
abundance: many
CDR3aa: CASSSRGEEQYF
CDR3nt: TGCGCCAGCAGCTCTCGGGGGGAGGAGCAGTACTTC

v_gene: TRBV3-1
j_gene: TRBJ2-1
d_gene: TRBD2
abundance: few
CDR3aa: CASSQDIRGGPNEQFF
CDR3nt: TGTGCCAGCAGCCAAGATATCCGGGGGGGCCCCAATGAGCAGTTCTTC

v_gene: TRBV29-1
j_gene: TRBJ2-1
d_gene: NA
abundance: NA
CDR3aa: CSVEKGNRVGNEQFF
CDR3nt: TGCAGCGTTGAAAAGGGGAACAGGGTCGGCAATGAGCAGTTCTTC

v_gene: TRBV15
j_gene: TRBJ2-3
d_gene: TRBD2
abundance: few
CDR3aa: CATSRELAVYTDTQYF
CDR3nt: TGTGCCACCAGCAGAGAGCTAGCGGTTTACACAGATACGCAGTATTTT

v_gene: TRBV20-1
j_gene: TRBJ2-1
d_gene: NA
abundance: few
CDR3aa: CSARDVLTAYNEQFF
CDR3nt: TGCAGTGCTAGAGATGTACTTACAGCCTACAATGAGCAGTTCTTC

v_gene: TRBV6-1
j_gene: TRBJ1-5
d_gene: NA
abundance: few
CDR3aa: CASSQPGRQPYSNQPQHF
CDR3nt: TGTGCCAGCAGCCAACCCGGTCGCCAGCCGTATAGCAATCAGCCCCAGCATTTT

v_gene: TRBV20-1
j_gene: TRBJ2-5
d_gene: NA
abundance: few
CDR3aa: CSADRLGVVETQYF
CDR3nt: TGCAGTGCTGATCGACTAGGCGTCGTGGAGACCCAGTACTTC

v_gene: TRBV12-3/TRBV12-4
j_gene: TRBJ1-1
d_gene: NA
abundance: few
CDR3aa: CASSSTIPGTEAFF
CDR3nt: TGTGCCAGCAGCTCCACTATACCCGGCACTGAAGCTTTCTTT

v_gene: TRBV7-2
j_gene: TRBJ2-7
d_gene: NA
abundance: many
CDR3aa: CASSTQGSYEQYF
CDR3nt: TGTGCCAGCAGCACGCAGGGTTCCTACGAGCAGTACTTC

v_gene: TRBV4-2
j_gene: TRBJ2-2
d_gene: NA
abundance: many
CDR3aa: CASSSLRELFF
CDR3nt: TGTGCCAGCAGCTCCCTCAGGGAGCTGTTTTTT

v_gene: TRBV29-1
j_gene: TRBJ2-1
d_gene: TRBD1
abundance: few
CDR3aa: CSVGDRGTYNEQFF
CDR3nt: TGCAGCGTTGGAGACAGGGGCACCTACAATGAGCAGTTCTTC

v_gene: TRBV15
j_gene: TRBJ2-2
d_gene: NA
abundance: few
CDR3aa: CATSRWAGAVTGELFF
CDR3nt: TGTGCCACCAGCAGATGGGCAGGGGCTGTCACCGGGGAGCTGTTTTTT

v_gene: TRBV28
j_gene: TRBJ1-1
d_gene: NA
abundance: NA
CDR3aa: CASSSYPARLEAFF
CDR3nt: TGTGCCAGCAGTTCCTACCCAGCCAGATTGGAAGCTTTCTTT

v_gene: TRBV27
j_gene: TRBJ2-7
d_gene: TRBD1
abundance: many
CDR3aa: CASSRDRVYEQYF
CDR3nt: TGTGCCAGCAGCCGGGACAGGGTCTACGAGCAGTACTTC

v_gene: TRBV29-1
j_gene: TRBJ2-1
d_gene: NA
abundance: many
CDR3aa: CSVEDNRVGPFF
CDR3nt: TGCAGCGTTGAAGATAACAGGGTGGGTCCGTTCTTC

v_gene: TRBV19
j_gene: TRBJ1-5
d_gene: TRBD1
abundance: NA
CDR3aa: CASSTIPGQGNQPQHF
CDR3nt: TGTGCCAGTAGTACTATCCCGGGACAGGGGAATCAGCCCCAGCATTTT

v_gene: TRBV12-3/TRBV12-4
j_gene: TRBJ2-1
d_gene: TRBD2
abundance: few
CDR3aa: CASSFTRGRAYNEQFF
CDR3nt: TGTGCCAGCAGTTTCACCCGCGGGAGGGCCTACAATGAGCAGTTCTTC

v_gene: TRBV7-8
j_gene: TRBJ2-1
d_gene: NA
abundance: few
CDR3aa: CASSYPGSEQFF
CDR3nt: TGTGCCAGCAGCTACCCAGGGTCTGAGCAGTTCTTC

v_gene: TRBV7-9
j_gene: TRBJ2-7
d_gene: TRBD1
abundance: NA
CDR3aa: CASSVRQGSYEQYF
CDR3nt: TGTGCCAGCAGCGTCAGACAGGGGTCCTACGAGCAGTACTTC

v_gene: TRBV6-2/TRBV6-3
j_gene: TRBJ2-7
d_gene: TRBD1
abundance: few
CDR3aa: CASSLWTGAYEQYF
CDR3nt: TGTGCCAGCAGCCTGTGGACAGGCGCCTACGAGCAGTACTTC

v_gene: TRBV12-3/TRBV12-4
j_gene: TRBJ2-3
d_gene: TRBD2
abundance: NA
CDR3aa: CASSPSGYSTDTQYF
CDR3nt: TGTGCCAGCAGTCCTAGCGGATATAGCACAGATACGCAGTATTTT

v_gene: TRBV2
j_gene: TRBJ1-5
d_gene: NA
abundance: few
CDR3aa: CASSDRVFDQPQHF
CDR3nt: TGTGCCAGCAGTGACAGGGTTTTCGATCAGCCCCAGCATTTT